Each of the 13 T cell receptor beta chains below was sequenced from the same sample in a study of CD8 T cells in ankylosing spondylitis. Study-wide findings and caveats: Characteristic of ankylosing spondylitis blood, it appeared, was a TCR beta motif comprising roughly 8 highly homologous variants.

The antigens of these receptors remain unknown. MiXCR was run by TCRdb on the 5' RACE reads, yielding one entry per CDR3 protein. The table records fewer than 400,000 distinct CDR3 sequences, around 8% of them present only once. Sequencing was done on a sample of blood, either unsorted or a sorted T cell fraction (not recorded which). The receptors shown here come from a male donor with ankylosing spondylitis.

This clonotype was seen a few times. The rearrangement uses TRBV7-9 and TRBJ2-1; TRBD2 matches 9 bases. V was pared by 4 bases and J by 4 bases, with 8 bases of the junction left unmatched. The CDR3 covers 16 residues. The germline CDR1 and CDR2 sequences are SEHNR and FQNEAQ (reference sequence). The CDR3 reads CASSSPLREGYNEQFF. CDR3 DNA: TGTGCCAGCAGCTCCCCTTTGCGGGAGGGTTACAATGAGCAGTTCTTC.

This clonotype was counted a few times. The chain links TRBV24-1 to TRBJ1-1; TRBD1 aligns across 10 bases. Trimming took 5 bases from V and 0 from J; bases not matched to a gene: 2. CDR3 length: 15 residues. Germline CDR1 KGHDR, CDR2 SFDVKD. CDR3 sequence reads: CATSGTGGLNTEAFF. In nucleotides, the CDR3 is TGTGCCACCAGTGGGACAGGGGGACTGAACACTGAAGCTTTCTTT.

This chain connects TRBV5-1 to TRBJ2-2; D gene unclear. V was cut by 7 bases and J by 5 bases, with 9 bases left in between. CDR3 size: 12 residues. Germline assignment: CDR1 SGHRS and CDR2 YFSETQ. The CDR3 loop reads CASGEKTGELFF. Written as DNA, the CDR3 is TGCGCCAGCGGTGAAAAAACCGGGGAGCTGTTTTTT.

This clonotype was seen many times. This sequence joins TRBV4-3 and TRBJ2-5, with 12 bases identical to TRBD1. CDR1 is LGHNA, CDR2 YSLEER, per germline. Trimming removed 3 bases from V and 5 bases from J; junction bases left unmatched: 4. This CDR3 comprises 15 residues. This CDR3 reads CASSHGTGGRETQYF. CDR3 bases: TGCGCCAGCAGCCACGGGACAGGGGGCCGGGAGACCCAGTACTTC.

Many counts were recorded for this clonotype. The chain couples TRBV3-1 to TRBJ1-6; D is unresolved. Looked up from germline, CDR1 is LGHDT and CDR2 is YNNKEL (reference sequence). V gave up 1 base and J gave up 9 bases, with 10 bases separating them. CDR3 size: 14 residues. The CDR3 protein is CASSQGRDRSPLHF. DNA for the CDR3: TGTGCCAGCAGCCAAGGCCGTGATCGTTCACCCCTCCACTTT.

This clonotype occurred a few times. This chain joins TRBV5-1 and TRBJ1-2, with 8 nucleotides matching TRBD1. This CDR3 comprises 14 residues. CDR1 SGHRS and CDR2 YFSETQ come from the germline V gene. The J segment lost 6 bases and the V segment lost 3 bases, leaving 7 bases of the junction unmatched. Written as DNA, the CDR3 is TGCGCCAGCAGCTCAACCTCAGGGGGCAATGGCTACACCTTC. It is translated as CASSSTSGGNGYTF.

CDR3 loop: CASSFMGAAFF. CDR3 DNA: TGTGCCAGCAGCTTTATGGGGGCGGCTTTCTTT. The rearrangement joins TRBV11-3 to TRBJ1-1; D is possibly TRBD1 (6 bases). The V and J ends lost 3 bases and 11 bases respectively, with 10 bases between them. Germline V gene data show CDR1 as SGHNT and CDR2 as YENEEA. The CDR3 is 11 residues long.

This clonotype was detected only a few times. V gene TRBV5-1 combines with J gene TRBJ2-7, with D perhaps being TRBD1 or TRBD2 (7 bases each). This CDR3 contains 15 residues. The germline CDR1 and CDR2 sequences are SGHRS and YFSETQ. Trimming took off 4 bases at V and 6 bases at J, with 20 bases between the two ends. The CDR3 DNA reads TGCGCCAGCAGCAACCGACAGGGAGGGTGGTTCGAGCAGTACTTC. Its protein is CASSNRQGGWFEQYF. Together with reference TRBV5-1 and TRBJ2-7, the CDR3 gives the full variable domain: KAGVTQTPRYLIKTRGQQVTLSCSPISGHRSVSWYQQTPGQGLQFLFEYFSETQRNKGNFPGRFSGRQFSNSRSEMNVSTLELGDSALYLCASSNRQGGWFEQYFGPGTRLTVT.

This clonotype turned up a few times. This sequence joins TRBV12-3 or TRBV12-4 and TRBJ1-3; a possible D gene is TRBD1 (6 bases). The CDR3 contains 14 residues. V gave up 6 bases and J gave up 4 bases, with 13 bases separating them. The CDR3 protein is CASRTTGEGNTIYF. The DNA of the CDR3 is TGTGCCAGCAGGACGACAGGCGAAGGAAACACCATATATTTT.

This clonotype was recorded many times. The V and J genes are TRBV20-1 and TRBJ1-1; D is possibly TRBD1 (6 bases). The CDR3 length is 14 residues. V was shortened by 3 bases and J by 3 bases, with 14 bases between the two germline ends. CDR1 and CDR2 (germline): DFQATT, SNEGSKA (reference sequence). CDR3 in DNA: TGCAGTGCTAGCTTCAGGGGAAGGTACACTGAAGCTTTCTTT. Its translation: CSASFRGRYTEAFF.

The chain is built from TRBV7-8 and TRBJ2-3; 8 bases map to TRBD1. The CDR3 loop spans 15 amino acids. The V and J ends lost 5 bases and 3 bases, in that order; junction bases with no gene match: 7. Germline CDR1 SGHVS, CDR2 FQNEAQ. The CDR3 bases are TGTGCCAGCAGCCGGCAGGGGGCAAGAACAGATACGCAGTATTTT. This codes for CASSRQGARTDTQYF.

The chain is built from TRBV19 and TRBJ2-1; D could derive from TRBD1 or TRBD2 (5 bases each). Germline loops: CDR1 LNHDA, CDR2 SQIVND (reference sequence). V lost 5 bases to trimming and J lost 8 bases, with 13 bases between them. The CDR3 totals 13 residues. In nucleotides, the CDR3 is TGTGCCAGTAGTCGGGACCTTGGCGATGAGCAGTTCTTC. This gives the protein CASSRDLGDEQFF. Full variable domain (missing parts from reference TRBV19 and TRBJ2-1): DGGITQSPKYLFRKEGQNVTLSCEQNLNHDAMYWYRQDPGQGLRLIYYSQIVNDFQKGDIAEGYSVSREKKESFPLTVTSAQKNPTAFYLCASSRDLGDEQFFGPGTRLTVL.

The V call is TRBV20-1, the J call TRBJ2-7; unclear D gene. CDR3 length equals 14 residues. Trimming took off 2 bases at V and 0 bases at J, with 11 bases between the two ends. The V gene's germline CDR1 is DFQATT and CDR2 SNEGSKA (reference sequence). CDR3 residues: CSARPRTLSYEQYF. Here the CDR3 DNA reads TGCAGTGCTAGACCCCGCACACTCTCCTACGAGCAGTACTTC.